The rows below give T cell receptor beta chains drawn from one sample of a study of Ad26.COV2.S vaccination and SARS-CoV-2 variants. TCRdb's table, derived via immunoSEQ multiplex PCR, lists solely in-frame clones and lacks some. The repertoire holds around 350,000 clones, with around 83% as singletons. The sample in question was peripheral blood, obtained in a trial of Ad26.COV2.S vaccine versus placebo. These receptors came from a person aged 18-60 years who received the Ad26.COV2.S COVID-19 vaccine or a placebo. Both conserved end residues are part of each CDR3. A D gene is named only where the DNA matches it firmly. Only part of the rows carry a size: once, few, many, or a class if the clone is expanded.

clone_size j_call v_call d_call cdr3_aa cdr3_nt
. TRBJ2-5 TRBV3-1/TRBV3-2 . CASSQSSDRGQETQYF TGTGCCAGCAGCCAATCTTCCGATCGGGGGCAAGAGACCCAGTACTTC
. TRBJ1-3 TRBV4-3 TRBD1 CASSQEQGFGNTIYF TGCGCCAGCAGCCAAGAACAGGGGTTCGGAAACACCATATATTTT
. TRBJ2-3 TRBV5-6 . CASSLVGKGGTDTQYF TGTGCCAGCAGCTTGGTGGGGAAGGGAGGCACAGATACGCAGTATTTT
once TRBJ2-1 TRBV4-1 . CASSQAGGFNNEQFF TGCGCCAGCAGCCAAGCAGGAGGATTCAACAATGAGCAGTTCTTC
many TRBJ1-1 TRBV10-2 . CASRGVSVTEAFF TGCGCCAGCCGCGGCGTCTCGGTCACTGAAGCTTTCTTT
. TRBJ2-5 TRBV5-8 TRBD1 CASSVGQGEVGQYF TGTGCCAGCAGCGTGGGACAGGGCGAAGTCGGCCAGTACTTC
. TRBJ2-7 TRBV7-9 TRBD1 CASSIDRGSYEQYF TGTGCCAGCAGCATAGACAGGGGATCCTACGAGCAGTACTTC
. TRBJ2-7 TRBV10-3 TRBD2 CAISTSGTSYEQYF TGTGCCATCAGTACTAGCGGAACTTCCTACGAGCAGTACTTC
once TRBJ2-7 TRBV29-1 TRBD1 CSVEIPGGLPEQYF TGCAGCGTTGAGATCCCAGGGGGCCTACCCGAGCAGTACTTC
. TRBJ2-1 TRBV28 TRBD2 CASSLYSLAGAHEQFF TGTGCCAGCAGTTTATATAGCCTAGCGGGAGCTCATGAGCAGTTCTTC
. TRBJ2-3 TRBV30 TRBD1 CAWGTGYLDTQYF TGTGCCTGGGGGACAGGGTACTTAGATACGCAGTATTTT
. TRBJ2-7 TRBV12-3/TRBV12-4 . CASRNIRGEQYF TGTGCCAGCAGGAATATTAGGGGGGAGCAGTACTTC
once TRBJ2-5 TRBV4-3 TRBD2 CASSQERTSGAQETQYF TGCGCCAGCAGCCAAGAACGGACTAGCGGGGCCCAAGAGACCCAGTACTTC
once TRBJ1-1 TRBV7-9 . CASSLGGGFRNTEAFF TGTGCCAGCAGCTTAGGGGGAGGGTTCCGGAACACTGAAGCTTTCTTT
once TRBJ2-5 TRBV6-1 . CASSDKWTMGGSWGQETQYF TGTGCCAGCAGTGATAAATGGACGATGGGGGGCTCGTGGGGACAAGAGACCCAGTACTTC
once TRBJ1-1 TRBV27 . CASSLGTEAFF TGTGCCAGCAGCCTCGGTACTGAAGCTTTCTTT
once TRBJ2-2 TRBV19 TRBD2 CASSIGLAGANTGELFF TGTGCCAGTAGTATTGGTCTAGCGGGGGCGAACACCGGGGAGCTGTTTTTT
. TRBJ2-7 TRBV27 . CASSPGKASYEQYF TGTGCCAGCAGCCCCGGGAAGGCATCCTACGAGCAGTACTTC
. TRBJ1-5 TRBV3-1/TRBV3-2 . CASSQDLRGTEPQHF TGTGCCAGCAGCCAAGATCTTCGGGGCACAGAGCCCCAGCATTTT
. TRBJ1-5 TRBV28 . CASRQGGDQPQHF TGTGCCAGCAGACAAGGGGGGGATCAGCCCCAGCATTTT
. TRBJ2-1 TRBV28 TRBD2 CASRSGGGSYNEQFF TGTGCCAGCAGGTCGGGAGGAGGATCCTACAATGAGCAGTTCTTC
. TRBJ2-1 TRBV7-9 . CASSRQGYFDEQFF TGTGCCAGCAGCCGCCAAGGTTATTTCGATGAGCAGTTCTTC
. TRBJ1-1 TRBV28 . CASSDRLRAEAFF TGTGCCAGCAGTGACCGGCTCCGGGCTGAAGCTTTCTTT
. TRBJ2-7 TRBV18 TRBD2 CASSPGTSGRYTHEQYF TGTGCCAGCTCACCCGGGACTAGCGGGAGATATACCCACGAGCAGTACTTC
once TRBJ2-3 TRBV18 . CASSPPERSDTQYF TGTGCCAGCTCACCACCGGAACGGTCAGATACGCAGTATTTT
. TRBJ2-1 TRBV29-1 TRBD2 CSVRLGGYYNEQFF TGCAGCGTTCGACTGGGAGGGTATTACAATGAGCAGTTCTTC
. TRBJ1-1 TRBV10-1 . CASSEGANTEAFF TGCGCCAGCAGTGAGGGGGCGAACACTGAAGCTTTCTTT
. TRBJ1-5 TRBV19 . CASSARGLDDQPQHF TGTGCCAGTAGTGCTCGGGGGCTGGACGATCAGCCCCAGCATTTT
few TRBJ1-1 TRBV19 . CASSPSGELMNTEAFF TGTGCCAGTAGCCCTTCCGGGGAGCTGATGAACACTGAAGCTTTCTTT
. TRBJ2-1 TRBV19 TRBD1 CASTPRGPEDEQFF TGTGCCAGTACCCCGAGGGGGCCAGAGGATGAGCAGTTCTTC
. TRBJ2-7 TRBV7-9 . CASSLGGSSHEQYF TGTGCCAGCAGCTTAGGGGGGTCTTCCCACGAGCAGTACTTC
. TRBJ2-7 TRBV10-3 . CAISESDGQRRGYEQYF TGTGCCATCAGTGAGTCGGATGGACAGCGCCGCGGCTACGAGCAGTACTTC
. TRBJ2-3 TRBV30 . CAWSTSGHGGYTDTQYF TGTGCCTGGAGTACCTCCGGACACGGGGGTTACACAGATACGCAGTATTTT
. TRBJ2-3 TRBV5-1 . CASSLSGKQEYSTDTQYF TGCGCCAGCAGCTTGTCGGGGAAACAGGAATATAGCACAGATACGCAGTATTTT
. TRBJ2-5 TRBV1 . CTSSHGGAETQYF TGCACCAGCAGCCACGGGGGGGCCGAGACCCAGTACTTC
once TRBJ2-1 TRBV25-1 TRBD2 CASSGQRLARGNEQFF TGTGCCAGCAGTGGCCAAAGACTAGCCCGCGGCAATGAGCAGTTCTTC
. TRBJ2-2 TRBV27 TRBD1 CASSIDRANTGELFF TGTGCCAGCAGTATAGACAGGGCTAACACCGGGGAGCTGTTTTTT
. TRBJ1-2 TRBV27 TRBD1 CASSLRQGVANGYTF TGTGCCAGCAGTTTAAGACAGGGAGTTGCGAATGGCTACACCTTC
. TRBJ1-1 TRBV11-3 . CASSEEGRISLFISTEAFF TGTGCCAGCAGCGAAGAGGGGCGCATCTCTTTGTTTATATCCACTGAAGCTTTCTTT
. TRBJ1-6 TRBV21-1 . CASSKEGQTGDRSPLHF TGTGCCAGCAGCAAAGAAGGGCAGACAGGGGACCGATCACCCCTCCACTTT
. TRBJ2-1 TRBV19 . CASSPYGSSYNEQFF TGTGCCAGTAGCCCCTACGGGAGCTCCTACAATGAGCAGTTCTTC
. TRBJ2-7 TRBV30 . CAWRDGSSYEQYF TGTGCCTGGAGGGACGGCAGCAGCTACGAGCAGTACTTC